This TCR beta chain was identified during a study of Graves' ophthalmopathy and Graves' hyperthyroidism. This clonotype was recorded many times. Its target is unknown. The germline V gene encodes CDR1 LGHNA and CDR2 YSLEER. The CDR3 spans 13 residues. Trimming cost V 0 bases and J 8 bases, with 10 bases left between them. Notes on the study in general: At just over 70% sensitivity and approximately 72% specificity, the model predicted progression of the ophthalmopathy.

RNA transcripts served as template for amplifying TCR beta CDR3 sequences. HTBI-primed first-round RT-PCR preceded second-round multiplex PCR. TCRdb fed the multiplex PCR reads into MiXCR, producing one record per CDR3 protein. The table shows some 370,000 distinct CDR3 sequences, with approximately 18% occurring only once. Calling hyperthyroidism stable required that no ophthalmopathy show up within 18 months of follow-up. The sample taken for sequencing was peripheral blood. The chain links TRBV4-3 to TRBJ1-2; D perhaps matches TRBD1 (5 bases). The source of this sequence is an adult woman with stable Graves' hyperthyroidism. In DNA form, the CDR3 reads TGCGCCAGCAGCCAAGATCTGGGGCGAGGCTACACCTTC. It codes for CASSQDLGRGYTF.